Included here is one T cell receptor beta chain sequence, with context. Its antigen specificity is not known. Per-nucleotide qualities are absent, and no much larger clonotype sits a single base away. Reading the label with the study, this specimen's treatment or condition is: allogeneic hematopoietic cell transplantation with graft depleted of TCRalphabeta T cells and CD19 B cells. TCRalphabeta/CD19-depleted allogeneic hematopoietic cell grafts were given to the transplant recipients, all of whom were children. This entry comes from a study of T-cell reconstitution after alpha-beta-depleted transplantation in children listed by TCRdb under 2016. With regard to the full study: Using TCR repertoire profiling, the study followed T-cell immune reconstitution in a quantitative way in children after TCRalphabeta/CD19-depleted allogeneic hematopoietic cell transplantation.

Libraries came from PCR. Instrument on record: Illumina HiSeq 2500. TCR library preparation used molecular barcoding, with unique molecular identifiers applied to normalize quantification of the TCRbeta repertoire. TCRdb reran the public reads through fastp at Q25 and MiXCR, keeping productive beta chains. Under each unique CDR3 protein, matching rows form one entry showing the most common genes and DNA. The sample data list more than 500,000 distinct CDR3 sequences, and roughly 11% of these were observed just once. Together, the top ten hold 14% of the sample. The CDR3 spans 14 residues, from the cysteine through the phenylalanine. The kept DNA is CDR3 alone, 42 bases in frame from the first base. The germline V end is reduced by 5 bases and the J end by 7 bases; junction bases left unmatched: 10. As encoded in the germline V gene, CDR1 is SQVTM while CDR2 is ANQGSEA. Paper-wide results and their limitations: The high TCRbeta diversity at day 60 in some patients was ascribed to recipient T cells and intrathymic progenitors that had survived conditioning. Hyperexpanded clone frequencies declined over subsequent months; after one year, T-cell counts and TCRbeta diversity were mostly attributed to newly produced T cells. About two months after transplant, the apparently early recovery of alphabetaT-cell counts reportedly depended on just several hundred clones that had expanded rapidly and came from non-depleted graft cells.

Specimen: PBMCs, mostly from graft donor cells, collected 180 days after TCRalphabeta/CD19-depleted stem cell transplant. The chain was built from TRBV29-1 and TRBJ1-2; 10 middle bases align to TRBD1. This clonotype originated in a female patient between 2 and 15 years old who had a stem cell transplant for aplastic anemia, so the T cells may come from the graft donor. The CDR3 has the sequence CSVRIVGTGVGYTF. In nucleotide form, the sequence is TGCAGCGTTCGAATCGTGGGGACAGGGGTTGGCTACACCTTC.